Given below is one T cell receptor beta chain in context. Antigen unknown. The same CDR3 arises from other DNA sequences in this sample as well. Per the germline V gene, CDR1 is SQVTM and CDR2 is ANQGSEA. V was clipped by 6 bases and J by 1 base; unmatched bases: 5. This CDR3 has 13 residues. The data originate from a study of cytomegalovirus exposure and HLA in healthy donors. Points from the study as a whole: Most TCR sequences were seen very rarely across donors, but some public TCRs occurred in many. Some TCR beta chains (roughly 160 of them) were listed as cytomegalovirus-associated. In the 130 or so validation repertoires, a later analysis found that first-cohort TCR clusters tended to co-occur.

Donors were drawn from the 120-subject validation cohort, separate from the approximately 680-subject first cohort. Sequenced by immunoSEQ multiplex PCR; TCRdb stores in-frame clones only, minus some. The sample consists of some 150,000 clones, around nine tenths of them appearing once. The source material was PBMCs. The V gene is TRBV29-1, the J gene TRBJ1-1; 7 nucleotides align to TRBD1. The origin of this receptor is a man younger than 35 in good health and CMV-seropositive. The CDR3 reads CSVARGENTEAFF. Here the CDR3 DNA reads TGCAGCGTCGCCAGGGGGGAGAACACTGAAGCTTTCTTT.